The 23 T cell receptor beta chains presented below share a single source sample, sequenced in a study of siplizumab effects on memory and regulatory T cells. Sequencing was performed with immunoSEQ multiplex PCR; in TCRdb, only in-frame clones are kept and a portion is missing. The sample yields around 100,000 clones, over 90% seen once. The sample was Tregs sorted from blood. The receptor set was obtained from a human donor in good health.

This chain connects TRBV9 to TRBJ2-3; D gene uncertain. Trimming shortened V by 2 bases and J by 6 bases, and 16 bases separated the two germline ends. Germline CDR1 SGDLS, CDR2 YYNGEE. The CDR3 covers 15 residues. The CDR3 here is CASSVVGASRDTQYF. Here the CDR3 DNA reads TGTGCCAGCAGCGTTGTCGGCGCAAGCAGGGATACGCAGTATTTT.

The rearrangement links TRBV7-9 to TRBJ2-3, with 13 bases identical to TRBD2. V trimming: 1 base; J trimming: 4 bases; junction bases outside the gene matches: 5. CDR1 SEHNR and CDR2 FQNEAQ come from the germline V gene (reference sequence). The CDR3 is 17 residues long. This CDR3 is CASSLGALAGGPDTQYF. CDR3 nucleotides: TGTGCCAGCAGCTTAGGAGCACTAGCGGGAGGGCCAGATACGCAGTATTTT. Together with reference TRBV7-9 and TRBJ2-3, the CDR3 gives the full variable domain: DTGVSQNPRHKITKRGQNVTFRCDPISEHNRLYWYRQTLGQGPEFLTYFQNEAQLEKSRLLSDRFSAERPKGSFSTLEIQRTEQGDSAMYLCASSLGALAGGPDTQYFGPGTRLTVL.

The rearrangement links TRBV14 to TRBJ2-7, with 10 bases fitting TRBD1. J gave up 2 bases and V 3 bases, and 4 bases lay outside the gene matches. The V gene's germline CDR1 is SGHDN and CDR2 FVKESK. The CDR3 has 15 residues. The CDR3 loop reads CASSQTGGSTYEQYF. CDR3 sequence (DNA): TGTGCCAGCAGCCAGACAGGGGGCTCCACCTACGAGCAGTACTTC.

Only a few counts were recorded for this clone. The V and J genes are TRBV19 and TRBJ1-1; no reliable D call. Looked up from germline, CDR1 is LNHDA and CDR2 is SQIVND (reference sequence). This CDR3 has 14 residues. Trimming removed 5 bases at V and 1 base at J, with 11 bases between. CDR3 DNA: TGTGCCAGTAGTCCCCGAAGGTCGAACACTGAAGCTTTCTTT. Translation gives CASSPRRSNTEAFF.

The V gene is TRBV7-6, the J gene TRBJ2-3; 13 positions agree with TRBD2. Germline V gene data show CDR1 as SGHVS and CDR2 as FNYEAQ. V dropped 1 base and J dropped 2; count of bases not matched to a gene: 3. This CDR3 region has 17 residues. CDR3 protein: CASSLVGLAGSTDTQYF. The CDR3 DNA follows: TGTGCCAGCAGCTTAGTGGGACTAGCGGGGTCCACAGATACGCAGTATTTT.

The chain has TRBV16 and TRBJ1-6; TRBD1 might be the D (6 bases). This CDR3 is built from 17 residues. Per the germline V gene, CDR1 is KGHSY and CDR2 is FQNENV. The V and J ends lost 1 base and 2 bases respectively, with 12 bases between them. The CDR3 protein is CASSQFLTGTYNSPLHF. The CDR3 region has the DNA TGTGCCAGCAGCCAATTCCTGACAGGAACCTATAATTCACCCCTCCACTTT.

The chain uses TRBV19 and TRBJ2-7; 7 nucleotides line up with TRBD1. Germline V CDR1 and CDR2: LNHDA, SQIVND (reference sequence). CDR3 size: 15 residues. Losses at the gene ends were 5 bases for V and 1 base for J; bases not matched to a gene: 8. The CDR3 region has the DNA TGTGCCAGTAGTGGGGTTGGGACAGCTTCCTACGAGCAGTACTTC. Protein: CASSGVGTASYEQYF.

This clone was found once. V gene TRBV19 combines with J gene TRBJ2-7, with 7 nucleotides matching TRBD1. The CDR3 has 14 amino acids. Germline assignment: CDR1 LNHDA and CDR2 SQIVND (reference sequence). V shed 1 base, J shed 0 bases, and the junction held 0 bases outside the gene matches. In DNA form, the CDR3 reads TGTGCCAGTAGTATAGGGGACAGCTCCTACGAGCAGTACTTC. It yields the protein CASSIGDSSYEQYF.

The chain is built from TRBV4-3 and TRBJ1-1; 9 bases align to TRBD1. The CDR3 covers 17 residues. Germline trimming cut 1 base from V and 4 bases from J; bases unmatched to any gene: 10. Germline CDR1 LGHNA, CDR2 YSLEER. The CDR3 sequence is CASSQAGTGYFSTEAFF. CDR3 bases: TGCGCCAGCAGCCAAGCCGGGACAGGGTATTTTAGCACTGAAGCTTTCTTT.

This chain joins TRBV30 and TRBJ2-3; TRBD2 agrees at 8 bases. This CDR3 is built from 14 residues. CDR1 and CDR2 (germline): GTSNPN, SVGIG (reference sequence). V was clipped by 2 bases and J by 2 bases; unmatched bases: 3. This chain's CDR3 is CAWSRREATDTQYF. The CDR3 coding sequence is TGTGCCTGGAGTAGGCGGGAGGCCACAGATACGCAGTATTTT.

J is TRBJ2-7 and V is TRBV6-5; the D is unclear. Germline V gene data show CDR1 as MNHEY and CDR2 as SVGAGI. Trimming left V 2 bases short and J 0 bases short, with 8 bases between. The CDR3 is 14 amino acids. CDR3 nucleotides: TGTGCCAGCAGTTACAAGGACGCCTCCTACGAGCAGTACTTC. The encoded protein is CASSYKDASYEQYF.

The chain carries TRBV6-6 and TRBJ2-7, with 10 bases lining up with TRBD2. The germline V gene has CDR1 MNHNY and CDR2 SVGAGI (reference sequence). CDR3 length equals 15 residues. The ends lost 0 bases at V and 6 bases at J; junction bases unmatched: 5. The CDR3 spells CASSYSGTSVGEQYF. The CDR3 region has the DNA TGTGCCAGCAGTTACTCCGGGACTAGCGTTGGCGAGCAGTACTTC.

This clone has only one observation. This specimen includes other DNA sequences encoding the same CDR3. CDR3 protein: CASSFQVNTEAFF. The CDR3 DNA follows: TGCGCCAGCAGCTTTCAGGTGAACACTGAAGCTTTCTTT. The rearrangement uses TRBV5-1 and TRBJ1-1; unclear D gene. V shed 2 bases and J shed 0 bases, with 5 bases lying between them. Germline assignment: CDR1 SGHRS and CDR2 YFSETQ. CDR3 length: 13 amino acids.

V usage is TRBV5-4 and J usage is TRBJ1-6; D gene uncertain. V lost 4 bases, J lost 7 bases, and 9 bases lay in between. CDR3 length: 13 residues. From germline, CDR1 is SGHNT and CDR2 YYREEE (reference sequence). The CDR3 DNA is TGTGCCAGCAGCCTCCGACTGAATTCACCCCTCCACTTT. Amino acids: CASSLRLNSPLHF.

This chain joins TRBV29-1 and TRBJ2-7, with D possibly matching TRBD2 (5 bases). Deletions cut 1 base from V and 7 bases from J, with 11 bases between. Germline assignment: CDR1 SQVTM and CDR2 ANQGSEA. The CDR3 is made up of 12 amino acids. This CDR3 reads CSVEGGLGEQYF. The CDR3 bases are TGCAGCGTTGAAGGAGGGTTGGGGGAGCAGTACTTC.

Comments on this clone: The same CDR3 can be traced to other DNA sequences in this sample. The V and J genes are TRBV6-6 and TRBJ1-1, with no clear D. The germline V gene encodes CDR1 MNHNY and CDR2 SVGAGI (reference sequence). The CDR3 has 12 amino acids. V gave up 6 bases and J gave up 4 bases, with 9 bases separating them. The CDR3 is CASSRPSTEAFF. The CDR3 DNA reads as TGTGCCAGCAGCCGACCGTCCACTGAAGCTTTCTTT.

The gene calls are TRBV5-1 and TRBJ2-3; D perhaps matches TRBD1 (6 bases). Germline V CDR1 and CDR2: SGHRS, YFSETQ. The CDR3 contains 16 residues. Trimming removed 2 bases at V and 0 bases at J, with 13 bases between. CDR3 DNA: TGCGCCAGCAGCTTCCTTGGGGGCCAAAGCACAGATACGCAGTATTTT. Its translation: CASSFLGGQSTDTQYF.

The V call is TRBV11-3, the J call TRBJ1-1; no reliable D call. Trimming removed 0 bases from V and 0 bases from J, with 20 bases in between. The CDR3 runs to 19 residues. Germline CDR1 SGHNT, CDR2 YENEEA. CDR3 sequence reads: CASSLDLPAIKTLNTEAFF. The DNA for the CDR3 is TGTGCCAGCAGCTTAGATCTGCCAGCTATCAAAACTTTGAACACTGAAGCTTTCTTT.

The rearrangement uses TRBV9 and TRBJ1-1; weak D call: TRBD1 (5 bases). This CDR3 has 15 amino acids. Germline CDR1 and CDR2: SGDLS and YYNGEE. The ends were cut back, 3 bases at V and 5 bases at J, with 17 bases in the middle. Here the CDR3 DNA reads TGTGCCAGCAGCGCCGACCCACCTGAGGGGACTGAAGCTTTCTTT. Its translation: CASSADPPEGTEAFF.

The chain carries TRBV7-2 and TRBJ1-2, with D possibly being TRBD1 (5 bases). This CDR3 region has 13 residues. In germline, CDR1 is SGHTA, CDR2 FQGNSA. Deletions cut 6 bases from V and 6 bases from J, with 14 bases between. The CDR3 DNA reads TGTGCCAGCAGGGCTGCAGGGTTCGATGGCTACACCTTC. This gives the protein CASRAAGFDGYTF.

The CDR3 protein is CASSYITQFSGRLSYNEQFF. The CDR3 DNA follows: TGTGCCAGCAGCTACATAACCCAATTTAGCGGGAGACTTTCCTACAATGAGCAGTTCTTC. The chain recombines TRBV27 with TRBJ2-1; TRBD2 agrees at 9 bases. V lost 6 bases, J lost 1 base, and 19 bases stayed unmatched. Germline lookup yields CDR1 MNHEY and CDR2 SMNVEV (reference sequence). CDR3 length equals 20 residues.

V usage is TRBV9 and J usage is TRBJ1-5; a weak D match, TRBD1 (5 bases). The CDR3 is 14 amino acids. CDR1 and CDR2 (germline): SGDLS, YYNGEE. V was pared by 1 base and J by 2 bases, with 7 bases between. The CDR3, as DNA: TGTGCCAGCAGCGTACAAGGGGGCAATCAGCCCCAGCATTTT. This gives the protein CASSVQGGNQPQHF.

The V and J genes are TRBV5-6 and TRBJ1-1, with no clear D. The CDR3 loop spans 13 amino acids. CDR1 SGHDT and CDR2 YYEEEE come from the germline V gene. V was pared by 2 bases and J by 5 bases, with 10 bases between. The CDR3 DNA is TGTGCCAGCAGCTTACTGACTGGGACTGAAGCTTTCTTT. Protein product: CASSLLTGTEAFF.